This T cell receptor (beta chain) was captured by sequencing in a study of cytotoxic CD8 clonotypes in ibrutinib-treated CLL. Study-wide results and caveats: Clonotypes that were public were uncommon, and they contracted or stayed stable on treatment. Baseline-level clonality went beyond age-matched healthy donors and moved in step with circulating CD8+ T-cell counts. At ibrutinib response, clonality increased, and at progression it declined back toward baseline.

Germline loops: CDR1 MNHEY, CDR2 SMNVEV (reference sequence). The CDR3 consists of 12 residues. Trimming left V 5 bases short and J 2 bases short, with 5 bases between. This clone has only a few counts. Its target is unknown. Libraries were prepared by immunoSEQ multiplex PCR; TCRdb keeps only in-frame clonotypes and omits some of them. The sample holds 55,000 to 60,000 clones, about 54% seen once. The receptor was derived from a human donor with chronic lymphocytic leukemia. The J gene is TRBJ2-3, the V gene TRBV27, with D unresolved. The sequences come from PBMCs, collected at disease progression, from a patient treated with ibrutinib. CDR3 amino acids: CASSAVTDTQYF. DNA of the CDR3: TGTGCCAGCAGTGCCGTCACAGATACGCAGTATTTT.